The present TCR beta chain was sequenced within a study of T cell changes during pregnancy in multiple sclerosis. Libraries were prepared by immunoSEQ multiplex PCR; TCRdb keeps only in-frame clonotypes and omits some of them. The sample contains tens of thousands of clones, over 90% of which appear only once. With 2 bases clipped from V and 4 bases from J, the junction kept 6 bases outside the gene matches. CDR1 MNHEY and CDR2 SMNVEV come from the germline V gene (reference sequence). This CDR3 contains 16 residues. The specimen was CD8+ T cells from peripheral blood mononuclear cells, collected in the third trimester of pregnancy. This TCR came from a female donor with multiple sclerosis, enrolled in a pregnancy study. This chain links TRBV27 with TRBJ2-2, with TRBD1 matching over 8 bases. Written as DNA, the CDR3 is TGTGCCAGCAGTTTAACGCAGGGGGCGCTCACCGGGGAGCTGTTTTTT. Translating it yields CASSLTQGALTGELFF.